This T cell receptor (beta chain) was captured in a study of blood T cell repertoires in COVID-19. In the study overall: The study drew acute and convalescent COVID-19 samples from the United States, Italy and Spain. The analysed material was cDNA or gDNA that came from T cells, B-cell-depleted T cells, or PBMCs.

Points on this clone: Compared with germline, one end of the junction differs, possibly owing to a read error.

Methods used by the authors: Reference gene primer amplification in the assay estimated nucleated cell counts. Sequencing was performed with immunoSEQ multiplex PCR; in TCRdb, only in-frame clones are kept and a portion is missing. V and J calls and clone size are those listed in that table; D and trimming were worked out from the DNA. This sample has 70,000 to 85,000 clones, with about 88% found just once. From germline, CDR1 is SSHAT and CDR2 FNYEAQ (reference sequence). CDR3 length equals 15 residues. Sequenced material: peripheral blood. The chain carries TRBV7-7 and TRBJ2-1; 11 bases map to TRBD2. This receptor was taken from a man in his sixties or seventies with active or convalescent COVID-19. CDR3 sequence: CASSVAGGGYNEQFF. CDR3 in DNA: TGTGCCAGCAGCGTAGCGGGGGGGGGCTACAATGAGCAGTTCTTC.